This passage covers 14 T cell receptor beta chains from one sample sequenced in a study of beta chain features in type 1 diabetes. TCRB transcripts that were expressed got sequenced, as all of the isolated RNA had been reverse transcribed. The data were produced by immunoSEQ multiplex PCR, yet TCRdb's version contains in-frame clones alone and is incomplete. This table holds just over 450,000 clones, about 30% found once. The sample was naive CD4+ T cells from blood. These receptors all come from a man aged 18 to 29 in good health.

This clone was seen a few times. CDR3 residues: CASSPRTSGDYEQYF. CDR3 sequence (DNA): TGTGCCAGCTCACCTCGGACTAGCGGGGACTACGAGCAGTACTTC. This chain joins TRBV18 and TRBJ2-7, with 12 bases aligning to TRBD2. Germline trimming cut 3 bases from V and 3 bases from J; bases unmatched to any gene: 3. The CDR3 has 15 amino acids. Germline CDR1 is KGHSH and CDR2 is LQKENI.

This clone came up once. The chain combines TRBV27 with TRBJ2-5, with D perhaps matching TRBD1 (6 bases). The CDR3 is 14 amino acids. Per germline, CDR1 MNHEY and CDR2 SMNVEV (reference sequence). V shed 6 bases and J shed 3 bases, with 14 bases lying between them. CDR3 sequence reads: CASSPQGIKETQYF. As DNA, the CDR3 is TGTGCCAGCAGCCCCCAGGGGATTAAAGAGACCCAGTACTTC.

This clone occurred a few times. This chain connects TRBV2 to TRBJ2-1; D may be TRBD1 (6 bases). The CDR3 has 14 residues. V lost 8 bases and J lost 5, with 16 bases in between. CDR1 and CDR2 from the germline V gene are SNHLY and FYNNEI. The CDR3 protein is CASYALTGHNEQFF. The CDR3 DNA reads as TGTGCCAGCTACGCCTTGACAGGCCACAATGAGCAGTTCTTC.

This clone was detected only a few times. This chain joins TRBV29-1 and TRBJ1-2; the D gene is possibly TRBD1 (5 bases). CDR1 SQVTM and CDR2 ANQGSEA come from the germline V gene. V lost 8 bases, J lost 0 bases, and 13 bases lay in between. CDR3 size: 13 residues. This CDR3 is CSPIGATNYGYTF. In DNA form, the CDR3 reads TGCAGCCCGATCGGGGCGACTAACTATGGCTACACCTTC. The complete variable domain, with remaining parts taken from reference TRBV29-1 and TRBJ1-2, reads SAVISQKPSRDICQRGTSLTIQCQVDSQVTMMFWYRQQPGQSLTLIATANQGSEATYESGFVIDKFPISRPNLTFSTLTVSNMSPEDSSIYLCSPIGATNYGYTFGSGTRLTVV.

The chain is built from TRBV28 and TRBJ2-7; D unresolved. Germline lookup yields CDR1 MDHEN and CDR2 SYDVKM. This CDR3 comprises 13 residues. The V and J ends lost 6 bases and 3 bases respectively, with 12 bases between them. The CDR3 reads CASRGPLGYEQYF. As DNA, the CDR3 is TGTGCCAGCAGAGGGCCGTTAGGCTACGAGCAGTACTTC.

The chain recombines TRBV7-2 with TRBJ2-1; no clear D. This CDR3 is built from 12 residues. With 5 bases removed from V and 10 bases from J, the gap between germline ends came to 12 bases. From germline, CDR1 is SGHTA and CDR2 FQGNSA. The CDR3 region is CASSPSKREQFF. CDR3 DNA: TGTGCCAGCAGCCCCAGTAAGAGGGAGCAGTTCTTC.

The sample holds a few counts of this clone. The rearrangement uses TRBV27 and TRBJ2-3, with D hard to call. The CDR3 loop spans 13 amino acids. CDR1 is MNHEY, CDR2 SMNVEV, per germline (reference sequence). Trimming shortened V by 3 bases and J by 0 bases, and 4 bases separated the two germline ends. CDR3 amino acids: CASSFISTDTQYF. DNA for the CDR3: TGTGCCAGCAGTTTTATAAGCACAGATACGCAGTATTTT.

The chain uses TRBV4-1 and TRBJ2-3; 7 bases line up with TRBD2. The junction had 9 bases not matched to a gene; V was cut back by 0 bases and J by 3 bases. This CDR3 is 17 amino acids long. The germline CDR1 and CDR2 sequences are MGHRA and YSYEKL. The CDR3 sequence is CASSQDRGGRLTDTQYF. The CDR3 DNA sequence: TGCGCCAGCAGCCAAGATCGGGGCGGGAGACTGACAGATACGCAGTATTTT.

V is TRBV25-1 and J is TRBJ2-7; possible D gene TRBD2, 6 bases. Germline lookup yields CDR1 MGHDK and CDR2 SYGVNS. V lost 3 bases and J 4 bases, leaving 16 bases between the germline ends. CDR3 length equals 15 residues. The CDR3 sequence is CASSDPRTGEYEQYF. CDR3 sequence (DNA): TGTGCCAGCAGTGACCCGAGGACGGGAGAGTACGAGCAGTACTTC.

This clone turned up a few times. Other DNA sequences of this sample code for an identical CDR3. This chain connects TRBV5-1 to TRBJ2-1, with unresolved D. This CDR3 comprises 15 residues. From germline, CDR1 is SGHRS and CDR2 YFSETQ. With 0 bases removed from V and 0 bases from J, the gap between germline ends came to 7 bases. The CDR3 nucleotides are TGCGCCAGCAGCTTGGATCCGGGCTCCTACAATGAGCAGTTCTTC. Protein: CASSLDPGSYNEQFF.

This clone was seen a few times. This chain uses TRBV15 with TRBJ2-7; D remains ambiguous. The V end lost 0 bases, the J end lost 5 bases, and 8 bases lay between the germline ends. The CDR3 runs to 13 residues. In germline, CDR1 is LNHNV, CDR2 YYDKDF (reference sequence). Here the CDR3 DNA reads TGTGCCACCAGCAGAGATGTGACAAACGAGCAGTACTTC. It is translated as CATSRDVTNEQYF.

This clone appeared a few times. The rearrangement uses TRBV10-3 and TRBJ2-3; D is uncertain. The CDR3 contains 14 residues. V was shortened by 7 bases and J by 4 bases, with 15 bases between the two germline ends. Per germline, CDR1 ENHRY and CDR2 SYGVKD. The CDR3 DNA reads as TGTGCCATCACTCCGGGCCCAGGCGCAGATACGCAGTATTTT. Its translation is CAITPGPGADTQYF.

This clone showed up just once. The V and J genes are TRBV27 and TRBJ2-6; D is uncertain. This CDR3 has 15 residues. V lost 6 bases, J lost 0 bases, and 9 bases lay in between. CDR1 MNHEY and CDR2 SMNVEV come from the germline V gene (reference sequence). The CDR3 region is CASSNRPSGANVLTF. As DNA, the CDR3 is TGTGCCAGCAGCAACAGACCCTCTGGGGCCAACGTCCTGACTTTC.

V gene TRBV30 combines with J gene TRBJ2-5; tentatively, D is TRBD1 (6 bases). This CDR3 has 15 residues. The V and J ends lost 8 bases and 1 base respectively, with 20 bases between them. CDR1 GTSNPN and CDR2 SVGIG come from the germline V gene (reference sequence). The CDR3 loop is CAGERDTTPQETQYF. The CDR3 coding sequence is TGTGCCGGGGAACGGGACACCACTCCCCAAGAGACCCAGTACTTC.